These T cell receptor beta chains were read from a single sample in a study of blood T cell repertoires in COVID-19. Profiled with immunoSEQ multiplex PCR; TCRdb holds only in-frame clones, not every one. This table has about 150,000 clones, 85% to 90% appearing once. Specimen: peripheral blood. The receptors were gathered from a man aged 45-65 years who had recovered from COVID-19. Both conserved end residues are part of each CDR3. Fields, in order: J gene, clone size, V gene, D gene, CDR3 DNA, CDR3 protein. A D gene is named only where the DNA matches it firmly. Some rows mark clone size as missing; the rest say once, few, many or name a class of expanded clone.

TRBJ1-5	.	TRBV27	.	TGTGCCAGCAACCCCGTCCGAGGTACCAATCAGCCCCAGCATTTT	CASNPVRGTNQPQHF
TRBJ1-1	.	TRBV5-1	.	TGCGCCAGCAGCTTCGGCAGGGAAAACACTGAAGCTTTCTTT	CASSFGRENTEAFF
TRBJ2-2	.	TRBV7-2	TRBD2	TGTGCCAGCAGCTTAATGCGGGGGGGCCTCACCGGGGAGCTGTTTTTT	CASSLMRGGLTGELFF
TRBJ2-7	.	TRBV5-1	TRBD1	TGCGCCAGCAGCGACACCGGGACAGGGCGCGAGCAGTACTTC	CASSDTGTGREQYF
TRBJ2-1	.	TRBV7-9	.	TGTGCCAGCAGCTTAGCGCCCAGGCATGAGCAGTTCTTC	CASSLAPRHEQFF
TRBJ2-7	.	TRBV28	TRBD1	TGTGCCAGCAGCCTCGGACAGGAAGGGGTGCAGTACTTC	CASSLGQEGVQYF
TRBJ2-1	.	TRBV5-1	TRBD2	TGCGCCAGCAGCTTGGTGGGGGCCGGGGGGGTACCCTACAATGAGCAGTTCTTC	CASSLVGAGGVPYNEQFF
TRBJ1-2	few	TRBV18	.	TGTGCCAGCTCACCCAATCAGGGGTCCACTTACTATGGCTACACCTTC	CASSPNQGSTYYGYTF
TRBJ1-1	.	TRBV27	TRBD1	TGTGCCAGCAGTCCGCCGGGACAGGGGCGAGAAGCTTTCTTT	CASSPPGQGREAFF
TRBJ2-7	.	TRBV7-2	.	TGTGCCAGCAGCTTTAACACAGGGAGCTCCTACGAGCAGTACTTC	CASSFNTGSSYEQYF
TRBJ2-7	.	TRBV6-5	TRBD1	TGTGCCAGCAGTAGGGACAGCTACGAGCAGTACTTC	CASSRDSYEQYF
TRBJ1-6	.	TRBV3-1/TRBV3-2	.	TGTGCCAGCAGCCACAGGGGCTCCTATAATTCACCCCTCCACTTT	CASSHRGSYNSPLHF
TRBJ1-2	.	TRBV30	.	TGTGCCTGCCCAACGGGTGGGGGAGGCTATGGCTACACCTTC	CACPTGGGGYGYTF
TRBJ2-5	.	TRBV5-5	TRBD2	TGTGCCAGCAGCCTCCTGGAGCGGGGGTTCCAAGAGACCCAGTACTTC	CASSLLERGFQETQYF
TRBJ1-5	.	TRBV19	.	TGTGCCAGTAGTATAACCAGGGGCAATCAGCCCCAGCATTTT	CASSITRGNQPQHF
TRBJ2-1	.	TRBV6-2/TRBV6-3	TRBD2	TGTGCCAGCAGTAGGTTAGCGGGGGGCGATGGGGAGCAGTTCTTC	CASSRLAGGDGEQFF
TRBJ1-1	.	TRBV6-5	.	TGTGCCAGCAGGACCGGGTTTGAAGCTTTCTTT	CASRTGFEAFF
TRBJ2-3	.	TRBV29-1	TRBD2	TGCAGCGATATTAGCGGGGTTGGCACAGATACGCAGTATTTT	CSDISGVGTDTQYF
TRBJ1-4	.	TRBV6-5	TRBD1	TGTGCCAGCAGTTACTCCGGCAGGGGGGTTAATGAAAAACTGTTTTTT	CASSYSGRGVNEKLFF
TRBJ2-1	.	TRBV13	.	TGTGCCAGCAGCTTAGGGGAGGGACAGTTCTGGCGGGGTTACAATGAGCAGTTCTTC	CASSLGEGQFWRGYNEQFF
TRBJ2-5	.	TRBV3-1/TRBV3-2	.	TGTGCCAGCAGCCAAGTAGTAGGGGGTGAGACCCAGTACTTC	CASSQVVGGETQYF
TRBJ1-3	once	TRBV11-3	.	TGTGCCAGCAGCGTTACAGGGAGCTCTGGAAACACCATATATTTT	CASSVTGSSGNTIYF
TRBJ2-3	.	TRBV29-1	TRBD1	TGCAGCGCAGAGACAGGGGAGGATAGCACAGATACGCAGTATTTT	CSAETGEDSTDTQYF
TRBJ1-3	.	TRBV6-5	TRBD1	TGTGCCAGCAGCAACAGGGGCTACGGAAACACCATATATTTT	CASSNRGYGNTIYF
TRBJ1-6	.	TRBV9	TRBD1	TGTGCCAGCAGCGCGTGGGGGGACAGGGTTTCACCCCTCCACTTT	CASSAWGDRVSPLHF
TRBJ1-3	once	TRBV20-1	.	TGCAGTGCTGTCAGTGGAAACACCATATATTTT	CSAVSGNTIYF
TRBJ2-2	once	TRBV2	TRBD1	TGTGCCAGCAGTCCAGGGGGCATCGGGGAGCTGTTTTTT	CASSPGGIGELFF
TRBJ1-2	.	TRBV10-3	TRBD1	TGTGCCATCAGTGAGTCAGAAGGGGGCGCGGACTATGGCTACACCTTC	CAISESEGGADYGYTF
TRBJ2-2	.	TRBV5-4	.	TGTGCCAGCAGCTTGGCAGGGCCAGGGGAGCTGTTTTTT	CASSLAGPGELFF
TRBJ2-7	.	TRBV6-5	TRBD1	TGTGCCACGCGTCCCGGGACAGGGCTTTACGAGCAGTACTTC	CATRPGTGLYEQYF
TRBJ1-3	.	TRBV19	.	TGTGCCAGTAGTATCAAGGGGCCTGGAAACACCATATATTTT	CASSIKGPGNTIYF
TRBJ2-7	once	TRBV6-5	TRBD2	TGTGCCAGCAGTATTAGCGGGGGGGCGGACTACGAGCAGTACTTC	CASSISGGADYEQYF
TRBJ1-1	.	TRBV18	TRBD1	TGTGCCAGCTCACCTAACAGGGGACAAATTGAGAACACTGAAGCTTTCTTT	CASSPNRGQIENTEAFF
TRBJ2-3	.	TRBV5-1	TRBD2	TGCGCCAGCAGCCCTACCTTAGCGGGGTCACGCACAGATACGCAGTATTTT	CASSPTLAGSRTDTQYF
TRBJ1-4	.	TRBV6-5	.	TGTGCCAGCAGTCCCAGAGATGCGGTGTTGGAACTGTTTTTT	CASSPRDAVLELFF
TRBJ1-4	.	TRBV7-3	TRBD1	TGTGCCAGCAGCTCACCTTACCCGACAGGGGGAAAGACTAATGAAAAACTGTTTTTT	CASSSPYPTGGKTNEKLFF
TRBJ2-3	once	TRBV3-1/TRBV3-2	.	TGTGCCAGCAGCCACCCCGGGTCGGTGTCCACGCAGTATTTT	CASSHPGSVSTQYF
TRBJ2-1	.	TRBV4-3	TRBD1	TGCGCCAGCAGCCAAGACTACAGGGGGGATGAGCAGTTCTTC	CASSQDYRGDEQFF
TRBJ1-2	.	TRBV7-2	.	TGTGCCAGCAGCCAAGCGGACTTAACTTATGGCTACACCTTC	CASSQADLTYGYTF
TRBJ1-1	.	TRBV4-2	.	TGTGCCAGCAGCCCCTACTATGGAGGGGAGACTGAAGCTTTCTTT	CASSPYYGGETEAFF
TRBJ1-2	few	TRBV2	.	TGTGCCAGCAGCGCCCCATGGGTCGGGGGCTACACCTTC	CASSAPWVGGYTF
TRBJ2-7	.	TRBV15	.	TGTGCCACCAGCAGAGATTTAGGAGATTCCTACGAGCAGTACTTC	CATSRDLGDSYEQYF
TRBJ2-2	.	TRBV12-5	.	TGTGCTAGTGGTTTGGAAGGGGTGACCGGGGAGCTGTTTTTT	CASGLEGVTGELFF
TRBJ2-5	.	TRBV14	.	TGTGCCAGCAGCCAACCAACGACTTGGGAGACCCAGTACTTC	CASSQPTTWETQYF
TRBJ2-1	.	TRBV4-3	.	TGCGCCAGCAGCCAAGATTTGGGCGGGAATGAGCAGTTCTTC	CASSQDLGGNEQFF
TRBJ1-1	.	TRBV19	.	TGTGCCAGTAGTATAGCGACACGTCCGGGGACTGAAGCTTTCTTT	CASSIATRPGTEAFF
TRBJ1-1	once	TRBV9	.	TGTGCCAGCAGCGTACTTATGAACACTGAAGCTTTCTTT	CASSVLMNTEAFF
TRBJ2-7	few	TRBV5-5	TRBD1	TGTGCCAGCAGCTTCTCCCAGGGGGCGTACGAGCAGTACTTC	CASSFSQGAYEQYF
TRBJ2-2	once	TRBV19	.	TGTGCCAGTAGTATTATCAACACCGGGGAGCTGTTTTTT	CASSIINTGELFF
TRBJ1-2	.	TRBV30	TRBD1	TGTGCCTGGAGTGTACGTGGGACAGCCTATGGCTACACCTTC	CAWSVRGTAYGYTF